A single sample gave rise to the 30 T cell receptor beta chains below, sequenced in a study of shared T cell receptors in the human thymus (dated by TCRdb to the early 2020s). The method behind the library was the immunoSEQ multiplex PCR assay. TCRdb obtained this table from immuneACCESS and retained in-frame rearrangements with V and J assigned. These tables miss some clones; where compared with another copy, unresolved V genes account for less than half of the shortfall, and the remainder is unexplained. In all, the sample holds 63,000 or so clones, and 90% to 95% of those were seen once. In total, the top ten clones hold approximately 0.035% of the sample. The sample comprised thymocytes. The origin of the receptors is a human donor.

The chain employs TRBV19 and TRBJ1-1; the D gene is possibly TRBD1 (5 bases). The germline CDR1 and CDR2 sequences are LNHDA and SQIVND (reference sequence). This CDR3 region has 13 residues. V gave up 8 bases and J gave up 0 bases, with 10 bases separating them. The CDR3 region is CASRQGVNTEAFF. The CDR3 coding sequence is TGTGCCAGTCGTCAGGGAGTGAACACTGAAGCTTTCTTT. Together with reference TRBV19 and TRBJ1-1, the CDR3 gives the full variable domain: DGGITQSPKYLFRKEGQNVTLSCEQNLNHDAMYWYRQDPGQGLRLIYYSQIVNDFQKGDIAEGYSVSREKKESFPLTVTSAQKNPTAFYLCASRQGVNTEAFFGQGTRLTVV.

The chain uses TRBV6-6 and TRBJ2-7; possibly TRBD2 for D (5 bases). This CDR3 comprises 14 residues. V lost 10 bases and J 0 bases, leaving 16 bases between the germline ends. The germline V gene encodes CDR1 MNHNY and CDR2 SVGAGI (reference sequence). The CDR3 DNA is TGTGCCACCCAGCCGGGAATCCGCTCCTACGAGCAGTACTTC. It is translated as CATQPGIRSYEQYF.

V is TRBV7-9 and J is TRBJ2-7, with D maybe TRBD1 (5 bases). CDR3 length: 12 amino acids. V was cut by 1 base and J by 6 bases, with 7 bases left in between. From germline, CDR1 is SEHNR and CDR2 FQNEAQ (reference sequence). CDR3 loop: CASSLDQGEQYF. In DNA form, the CDR3 reads TGTGCCAGCAGCTTAGACCAGGGCGAGCAGTACTTC.

The chain employs TRBV5-1 and TRBJ1-2; a possible D gene is TRBD1 (6 bases). CDR1 is SGHRS and CDR2 is YFSETQ in the germline V gene. The CDR3 is made up of 13 amino acids. The V and J ends lost 0 bases and 4 bases respectively, with 7 bases between them. CDR3 DNA: TGCGCCAGCAGCTTGGGGACAGTCTATGGCTACACCTTC. Translated: CASSLGTVYGYTF.

The J gene is TRBJ2-1, the V gene TRBV9; 9 bases fit TRBD2. The CDR3 runs 16 residues. With V trimmed by 0 bases and J by 4 bases, 5 bases remained unmatched. The germline V gene has CDR1 SGDLS and CDR2 YYNGEE. CDR3 amino acids: CASSVDLAGIYNEQFF. CDR3 bases: TGTGCCAGCAGCGTAGATCTAGCGGGGATTTACAATGAGCAGTTCTTC.

This chain links TRBV4-1 with TRBJ2-3; 9 nucleotides line up with TRBD1. Trimming cost V 1 base and J 4 bases; bases outside gene matches: 6. The CDR3 extends over 16 amino acids. Germline-derived CDR1 and CDR2 are MGHRA and YSYEKL. This CDR3 reads CASSQVQGAEADTQYF. As DNA, the CDR3 is TGCGCCAGCAGCCAAGTACAGGGGGCAGAGGCAGATACGCAGTATTTT.

This chain connects TRBV7-2 to TRBJ2-7; TRBD1 matches at 9 bases. The CDR3 is 17 amino acids. Losses at the gene ends were 1 base for V and 0 bases for J; bases not matched to a gene: 7. Germline assignment: CDR1 SGHTA and CDR2 FQGNSA. CDR3 sequence: CASSLVPGTGNSYEQYF. CDR3 nucleotide sequence: TGTGCCAGCAGCTTAGTACCGGGGACAGGGAACTCCTACGAGCAGTACTTC. Full variable domain (missing parts from reference TRBV7-2 and TRBJ2-7): GAGVSQSPSNKVTEKGKDVELRCDPISGHTALYWYRQSLGQGLEFLIYFQGNSAPDKSGLPSDRFSAERTGGSVSTLTIQRTQQEDSAVYLCASSLVPGTGNSYEQYFGPGTRLTVT.

There are a few counts of this clone. The rearrangement uses TRBV18 and TRBJ1-5; a weak D match, TRBD1 (5 bases). The germline V and J ends were trimmed by 4 bases and 5 bases, with 15 bases remaining between them. The CDR3 runs to 15 residues. Germline values: CDR1 KGHSH, CDR2 LQKENI. Here the CDR3 DNA reads TGTGCCAGCTCACTGGGGAACCGGGACGATCAGCCCCAGCATTTT. Protein sequence: CASSLGNRDDQPQHF.

This chain links TRBV4-3 with TRBJ1-2; D is possibly TRBD1 (5 bases). This CDR3 has 17 residues. In germline, CDR1 is LGHNA, CDR2 YSLEER. Trimming removed 3 bases at V and 0 bases at J, with 17 bases between. The CDR3 protein is CASSHAYTGRTNYGYTF. The CDR3 DNA reads TGCGCCAGCAGCCATGCCTATACGGGACGAACTAACTATGGCTACACCTTC.

V gene TRBV7-3 combines with J gene TRBJ2-6; D could derive from TRBD1 or TRBD2 (5 bases each). Germline loops: CDR1 SGHTA, CDR2 FQGTGA. The CDR3 extends over 17 amino acids. V lost 2 bases and J lost 2, with 13 bases in between. CDR3 amino acids: CASSLWGTGPGANVLTF. The CDR3, as DNA: TGTGCCAGCAGCTTATGGGGCACGGGGCCTGGGGCCAACGTCCTGACTTTC.

V and J are TRBV4-2 and TRBJ2-2, with 10 positions matching TRBD1. Germline CDR1 reads LGHNA; CDR2 reads YNFKEQ. V shed 1 base and J 1 base; nucleotides not matched to a gene: 0. The CDR3 sequence is 16 residues long. The CDR3 spells CASSQGTGGNTGELFF. CDR3 nucleotides: TGTGCCAGCAGCCAAGGGACAGGGGGGAACACCGGGGAGCTGTTTTTT.

CDR3 nucleotide sequence: TGTGCCAGCAGCCAAGACAGTGACAGGAGCTCCTACGAGCAGTACTTC. This encodes CASSQDSDRSSYEQYF. The J gene is TRBJ2-7, the V gene TRBV5-4; TRBD1 is a possible D gene (6 bases). Germline CDR1 SGHNT, CDR2 YYREEE (reference sequence). This CDR3 has 16 amino acids. V lost 4 bases and J lost 0, with 17 bases in between.

This chain connects TRBV7-9 to TRBJ1-5; possibly TRBD1 for D (5 bases). This CDR3 contains 16 residues. CDR1 SEHNR and CDR2 FQNEAQ come from the germline V gene (reference sequence). V lost 1 base and J 0 bases, leaving 10 bases between the germline ends. In DNA, the CDR3 is TGTGCCAGCAGCTTAGAATCGGGGCCTAGCAATCAGCCCCAGCATTTT. Amino acids: CASSLESGPSNQPQHF.

As DNA, the CDR3 is TGTGCCAGCAGTGACACTGACAGGGCCTATTCACCCCTCCACTTT. Its protein is CASSDTDRAYSPLHF. The J gene is TRBJ1-6, the V gene TRBV27; TRBD1 matches at 7 bases. This CDR3 spans 15 amino acids. V was pared by 5 bases and J by 8 bases, with 9 bases of the junction left unmatched. Germline CDR1 is MNHEY and CDR2 is SMNVEV (reference sequence).

The gene calls are TRBV5-1 and TRBJ1-5, with no clear D. The CDR3 length is 20 residues. CDR1 is SGHRS and CDR2 is YFSETQ in the germline V gene. The V end lost 1 base, the J end lost 5 bases, and 28 bases lay between the germline ends. The CDR3 spells CASSLLGAPWLTRLDQPQHF. CDR3 sequence (DNA): TGCGCCAGCAGCTTGCTTGGTGCCCCTTGGCTCACCCGCCTAGATCAGCCCCAGCATTTT.

The rearrangement joins TRBV7-9 to TRBJ2-2, with D maybe TRBD1 (5 bases). This CDR3 is 16 amino acids long. Per the germline V gene, CDR1 is SEHNR and CDR2 is FQNEAQ (reference sequence). V lost 8 bases, J lost 4 bases, and 20 bases lay in between. The CDR3 DNA reads TGTGCCAGCCTACCTGGACACCCACGGCCCACCGGGGAGCTGTTTTTT. Protein sequence: CASLPGHPRPTGELFF.

The chain is built from TRBV28 and TRBJ2-7; D is perhaps TRBD2 (7 bases). CDR3 size: 15 residues. Per the germline V gene, CDR1 is MDHEN and CDR2 is SYDVKM. V was pared by 8 bases and J by 3 bases, with 20 bases between. CDR3 DNA sequence: TGTGCCAGCCGGGGAGGGGGGCCCCTTCTCTACGAGCAGTACTTC. It is translated as CASRGGGPLLYEQYF.

The CDR3 coding sequence is TGCGCCAGCAGCTTGTATTGTGGACAGATCGCCCGTGGGGCGACCCAGTACTTC. Translation: CASSLYCGQIARGATQYF. The chain recombines TRBV5-1 with TRBJ2-5; D is possibly TRBD1 (6 bases). Germline loops: CDR1 SGHRS, CDR2 YFSETQ. V shed 1 base and J shed 7 bases, with 26 bases lying between them. The length of the CDR3 is 18 residues.

The rearrangement joins TRBV4-3 to TRBJ1-6; 8 nucleotides line up with TRBD1. Per the germline V gene, CDR1 is LGHNA and CDR2 is YSLEER. J lost 6 bases, V lost 5 bases, and 24 bases had no gene match. The CDR3 loop spans 21 amino acids. CDR3 DNA sequence: TGCGCCAGCAGCGCATCATCCCGACAGGGGCTCGTAGGTTCGGGTAATTCACCCCTCCACTTT. Translation: CASSASSRQGLVGSGNSPLHF.

V is TRBV10-3 and J is TRBJ1-1; 8 bases align to TRBD1. Germline CDR1 reads ENHRY; CDR2 reads SYGVKD. The CDR3 loop spans 16 amino acids. Trimming removed 4 bases from V and 9 bases from J; junction bases left unmatched: 16. CDR3: CAISVIITGGGEKAFF. The CDR3 DNA sequence: TGTGCCATCAGTGTCATCATTACAGGGGGGGGAGAGAAAGCTTTCTTT.

The chain combines TRBV15 with TRBJ2-6; D is tentatively TRBD1 or TRBD2 (5 bases each). The length of the CDR3 is 16 residues. In germline, CDR1 is LNHNV, CDR2 YYDKDF (reference sequence). V was clipped by 0 bases and J by 0 bases, with 6 bases between them. CDR3 DNA sequence: TGTGCCACCAGCAGAGAGGGACGCTCTGGGGCCAACGTCCTGACTTTC. Translating it yields CATSREGRSGANVLTF.

V is TRBV9 and J is TRBJ2-1, with a possible D match to TRBD2 (5 bases). Trimming took off 1 base at V and 1 base at J, with 9 bases between the two ends. CDR1 SGDLS and CDR2 YYNGEE come from the germline V gene. The CDR3 is made up of 15 amino acids. For the CDR3, the DNA is TGTGCCAGCAGCGTACTTCGGGGTTCCTACAATGAGCAGTTCTTC. Translated: CASSVLRGSYNEQFF.

The V and J genes are TRBV4-1 and TRBJ1-2; 7 positions match TRBD1. The CDR3 consists of 17 residues. V lost 5 bases and J lost 6; bases outside the gene matches: 18. Per germline, CDR1 MGHRA and CDR2 YSYEKL. The CDR3 region is CASSWRQGLSPMDGYTF. DNA for the CDR3: TGCGCCAGCAGCTGGAGACAGGGACTATCCCCTATGGATGGCTACACCTTC.

This chain joins TRBV15 and TRBJ2-5; the D call may be TRBD1 or TRBD2 (7 bases each). This CDR3 has 16 residues. The V gene's germline CDR1 is LNHNV and CDR2 YYDKDF (reference sequence). Trimming stripped 5 bases from V and 1 base from J, with 17 bases between. The CDR3 loop reads CATSSQGGGIQETQYF. The CDR3 DNA follows: TGTGCCACCAGCTCCCAGGGGGGGGGTATCCAAGAGACCCAGTACTTC.

The V call is TRBV18, the J call TRBJ1-2; 8 bases line up with TRBD1. Per germline, CDR1 KGHSH and CDR2 LQKENI. V shed 3 bases and J 4 bases; nucleotides not matched to a gene: 28. The CDR3 loop spans 22 amino acids. CDR3 DNA: TGTGCCAGCTCACCTGTCGATACAGGGGCCACCAGATCAGGGGGCAAGGGCTATGGCTACACCTTC. This translates into CASSPVDTGATRSGGKGYGYTF.

The chain couples TRBV4-2 to TRBJ1-4; 8 bases fit TRBD1. CDR3 length: 15 amino acids. Germline V gene data show CDR1 as LGHNA and CDR2 as YNFKEQ. Trimming cost V 1 base and J 2 bases; bases outside gene matches: 0. CDR3 coding DNA: TGTGCCAGCAGCCAAGGGACAGGGACTAATGAAAAACTGTTTTTT. Translation: CASSQGTGTNEKLFF.

The chain uses TRBV6-5 and TRBJ1-1, with TRBD1 matching over 9 bases. The CDR3 has 14 residues. V was clipped by 4 bases and J by 5 bases; unmatched bases: 5. The germline V gene has CDR1 MNHEY and CDR2 SVGAGI. Written as DNA, the CDR3 is TGTGCCAGCAGTTTCCGGGACAGGGTTACTGAAGCTTTCTTT. Translation: CASSFRDRVTEAFF.

This chain joins TRBV18 and TRBJ1-5; tentatively, D is TRBD1 (5 bases). Trimming removed 3 bases at V and 6 bases at J, with 15 bases between. The CDR3 runs 15 residues. Germline CDR1 KGHSH, CDR2 LQKENI. The chain's CDR3 is CASSPGGVPTQPQHF. CDR3 sequence (DNA): TGTGCCAGCTCACCCGGGGGGGTTCCCACTCAGCCCCAGCATTTT.

This sequence joins TRBV7-2 and TRBJ2-3, with 7 bases matching TRBD2. Germline V gives CDR1 SGHTA, CDR2 FQGNSA. V was pared by 2 bases and J by 2 bases, with 13 bases of the junction left unmatched. The CDR3 loop spans 18 amino acids. CDR3 protein: CASSLRLGLADHTDTQYF. In DNA form, the CDR3 reads TGTGCCAGCAGCTTACGATTAGGGCTAGCGGACCACACAGATACGCAGTATTTT.

CDR3 nucleotides: TGTGCCAGCAGCAACCGGGACCCACCGATTGACTATGGCTACACCTTC. It codes for CASSNRDPPIDYGYTF. The gene calls are TRBV5-4 and TRBJ1-2, with D perhaps TRBD1 (5 bases). Germline V CDR1 and CDR2: SGHNT, YYREEE (reference sequence). V gave up 4 bases and J gave up 3 bases, with 19 bases separating them. This CDR3 region has 16 residues.